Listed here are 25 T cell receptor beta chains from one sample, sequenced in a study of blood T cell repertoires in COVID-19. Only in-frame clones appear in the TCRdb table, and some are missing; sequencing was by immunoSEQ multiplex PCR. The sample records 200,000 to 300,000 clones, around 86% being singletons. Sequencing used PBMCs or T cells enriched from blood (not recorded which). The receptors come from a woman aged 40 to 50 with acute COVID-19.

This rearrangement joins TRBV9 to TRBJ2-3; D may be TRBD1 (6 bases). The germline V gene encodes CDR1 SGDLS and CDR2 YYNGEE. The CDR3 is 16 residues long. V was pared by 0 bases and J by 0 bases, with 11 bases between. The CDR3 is CASSVVGASSTDTQYF. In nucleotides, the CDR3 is TGTGCCAGCAGCGTAGTGGGGGCCTCTAGCACAGATACGCAGTATTTT.

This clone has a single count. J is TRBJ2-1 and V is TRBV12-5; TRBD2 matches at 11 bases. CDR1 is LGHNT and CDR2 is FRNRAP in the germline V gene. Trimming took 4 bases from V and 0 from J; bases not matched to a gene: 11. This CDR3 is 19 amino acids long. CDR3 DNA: TGTGCTAGTGGTTCCCCAGCTAGCGGGAGGCGAAGCTCCTACAATGAGCAGTTCTTC. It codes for CASGSPASGRRSSYNEQFF.

The CDR3 DNA is TGTGCCAGCAGCCCACTAAAGGTCGAGTTAGCTAACTATGGCTACACCTTC. Translated: CASSPLKVELANYGYTF. The rearrangement uses TRBV9 and TRBJ1-2; unclear D gene. The CDR3 is made up of 17 amino acids. V lost 4 bases and J 0 bases, leaving 19 bases between the germline ends. CDR1 is SGDLS, CDR2 YYNGEE, per germline.

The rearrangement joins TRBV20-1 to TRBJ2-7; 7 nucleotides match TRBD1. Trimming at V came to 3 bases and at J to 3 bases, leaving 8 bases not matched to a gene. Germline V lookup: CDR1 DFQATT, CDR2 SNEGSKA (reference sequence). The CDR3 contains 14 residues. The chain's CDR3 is CSASHDRERYEQYF. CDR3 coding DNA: TGCAGTGCTAGTCACGACAGGGAGCGCTACGAGCAGTACTTC.

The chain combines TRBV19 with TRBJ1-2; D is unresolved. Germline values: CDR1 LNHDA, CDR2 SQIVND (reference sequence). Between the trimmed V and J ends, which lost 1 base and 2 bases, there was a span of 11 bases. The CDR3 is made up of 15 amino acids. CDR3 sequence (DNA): TGTGCCAGTAGTATAGCTGAGACGAGGAACTATGGCTACACCTTC. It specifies CASSIAETRNYGYTF.

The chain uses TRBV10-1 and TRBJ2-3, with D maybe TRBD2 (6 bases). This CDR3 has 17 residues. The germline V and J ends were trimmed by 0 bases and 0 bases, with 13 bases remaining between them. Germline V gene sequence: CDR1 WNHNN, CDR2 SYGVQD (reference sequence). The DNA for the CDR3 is TGCGCCAGCAGTGAGTCGATCTTAGGAGGGAGCACAGATACGCAGTATTTT. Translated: CASSESILGGSTDTQYF.

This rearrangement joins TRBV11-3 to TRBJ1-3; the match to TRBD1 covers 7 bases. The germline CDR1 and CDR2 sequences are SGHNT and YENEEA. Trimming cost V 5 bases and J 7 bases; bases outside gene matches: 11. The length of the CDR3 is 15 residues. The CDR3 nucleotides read TGTGCCAGCAGCACGGACAGGCAGTTCCGGAACACCATATATTTT. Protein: CASSTDRQFRNTIYF.

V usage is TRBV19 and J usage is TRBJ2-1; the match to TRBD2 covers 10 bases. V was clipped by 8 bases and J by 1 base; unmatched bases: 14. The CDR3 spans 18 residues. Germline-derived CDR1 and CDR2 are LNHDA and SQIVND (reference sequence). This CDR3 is CASFGLAGDTRSYNEQFF. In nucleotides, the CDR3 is TGTGCCAGTTTTGGCCTAGCGGGAGACACCCGTTCCTACAATGAGCAGTTCTTC. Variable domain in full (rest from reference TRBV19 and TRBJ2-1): DGGITQSPKYLFRKEGQNVTLSCEQNLNHDAMYWYRQDPGQGLRLIYYSQIVNDFQKGDIAEGYSVSREKKESFPLTVTSAQKNPTAFYLCASFGLAGDTRSYNEQFFGPGTRLTVL.

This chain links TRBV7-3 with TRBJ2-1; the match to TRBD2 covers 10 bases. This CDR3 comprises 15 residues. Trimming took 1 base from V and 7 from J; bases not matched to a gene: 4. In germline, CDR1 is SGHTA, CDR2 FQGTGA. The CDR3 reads CASSLKAGGPNEQFF. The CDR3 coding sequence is TGTGCCAGCAGCTTAAAAGCGGGAGGGCCTAATGAGCAGTTCTTC. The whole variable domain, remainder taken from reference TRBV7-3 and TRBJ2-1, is GAGVSQTPSNKVTEKGKYVELRCDPISGHTALYWYRQSLGQGPEFLIYFQGTGAADDSGLPNDRFFAVRPEGSVSTLKIQRTERGDSAVYLCASSLKAGGPNEQFFGPGTRLTVL.

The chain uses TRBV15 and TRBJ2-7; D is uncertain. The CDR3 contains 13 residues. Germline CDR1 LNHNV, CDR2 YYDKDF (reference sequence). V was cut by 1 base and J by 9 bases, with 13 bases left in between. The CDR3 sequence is CATSRGAEVRQYF. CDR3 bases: TGTGCCACCAGCAGAGGGGCAGAAGTAAGGCAGTACTTC.

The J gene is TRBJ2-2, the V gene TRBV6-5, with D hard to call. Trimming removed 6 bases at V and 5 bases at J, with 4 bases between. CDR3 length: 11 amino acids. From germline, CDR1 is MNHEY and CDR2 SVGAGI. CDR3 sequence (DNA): TGTGCCAGCAGATTAACCGGGGAGCTGTTTTTT. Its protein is CASRLTGELFF.

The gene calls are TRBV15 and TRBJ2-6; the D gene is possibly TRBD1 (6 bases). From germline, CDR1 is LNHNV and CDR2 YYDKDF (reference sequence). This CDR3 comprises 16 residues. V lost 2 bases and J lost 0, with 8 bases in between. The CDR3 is CATSRNRVSGANVLTF. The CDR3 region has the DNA TGTGCCACCAGCAGAAACAGGGTCTCTGGGGCCAACGTCCTGACTTTC.

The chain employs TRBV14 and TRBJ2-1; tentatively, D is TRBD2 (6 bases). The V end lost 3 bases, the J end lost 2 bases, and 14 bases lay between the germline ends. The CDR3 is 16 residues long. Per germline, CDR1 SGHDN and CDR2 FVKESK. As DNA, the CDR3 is TGTGCCAGCAGCCACCGTCGCGGGGTTCCCTACAATGAGCAGTTCTTC. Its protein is CASSHRRGVPYNEQFF.

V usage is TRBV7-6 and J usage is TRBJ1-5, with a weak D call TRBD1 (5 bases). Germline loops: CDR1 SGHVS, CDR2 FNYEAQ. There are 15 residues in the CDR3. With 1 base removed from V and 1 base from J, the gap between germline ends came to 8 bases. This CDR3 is CASSLGGRSNQPQHF. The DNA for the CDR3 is TGTGCCAGCAGCTTAGGGGGGAGGAGCAATCAGCCCCAGCATTTT. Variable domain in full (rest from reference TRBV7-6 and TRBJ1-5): GAGVSQSPRYKVTKRGQDVALRCDPISGHVSLYWYRQALGQGPEFLTYFNYEAQQDKSGLPNDRFSAERPEGSISTLTIQRTEQRDSAMYRCASSLGGRSNQPQHFGDGTRLSIL.

In DNA form, the CDR3 reads TGTGCCACCAGTGAGATCCGACAGGGGTGGGGCACAGATACGCAGTATTTT. It translates to CATSEIRQGWGTDTQYF. V is TRBV24-1 and J is TRBJ2-3, with 8 bases identical to TRBD1. Trimming took 4 bases from V and 1 from J; bases not matched to a gene: 9. Per the germline V gene, CDR1 is KGHDR and CDR2 is SFDVKD. CDR3 size: 17 residues.

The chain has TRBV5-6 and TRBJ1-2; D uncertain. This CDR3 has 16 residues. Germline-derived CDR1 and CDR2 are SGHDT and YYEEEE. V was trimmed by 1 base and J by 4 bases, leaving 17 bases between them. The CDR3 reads CASSLIRRSVGYGYTF. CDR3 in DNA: TGTGCCAGCAGCTTGATTCGGAGGTCGGTGGGCTATGGCTACACCTTC.

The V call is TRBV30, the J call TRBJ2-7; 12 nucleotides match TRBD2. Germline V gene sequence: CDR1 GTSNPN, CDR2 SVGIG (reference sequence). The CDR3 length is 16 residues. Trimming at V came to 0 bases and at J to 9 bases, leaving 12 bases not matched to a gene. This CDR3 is CAWSVSRLAGEGVQYF. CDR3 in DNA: TGTGCCTGGAGTGTTTCCCGACTAGCGGGAGAGGGGGTGCAGTACTTC.

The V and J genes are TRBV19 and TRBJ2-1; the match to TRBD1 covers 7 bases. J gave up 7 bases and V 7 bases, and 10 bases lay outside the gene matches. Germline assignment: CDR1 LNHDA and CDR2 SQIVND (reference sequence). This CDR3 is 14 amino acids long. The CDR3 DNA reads TGTGCCAGTACACCGGGACAGAACCTTAATGAGCAGTTCTTC. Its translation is CASTPGQNLNEQFF.

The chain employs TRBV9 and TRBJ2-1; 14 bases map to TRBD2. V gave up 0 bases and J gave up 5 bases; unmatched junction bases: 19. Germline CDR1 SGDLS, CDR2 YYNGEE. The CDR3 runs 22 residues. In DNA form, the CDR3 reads TGTGCCAGCAGCGTAGGGTTGGCTTCGACTAGCGGGAGGGATGGAACCAACAATGAGCAGTTCTTC. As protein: CASSVGLASTSGRDGTNNEQFF.

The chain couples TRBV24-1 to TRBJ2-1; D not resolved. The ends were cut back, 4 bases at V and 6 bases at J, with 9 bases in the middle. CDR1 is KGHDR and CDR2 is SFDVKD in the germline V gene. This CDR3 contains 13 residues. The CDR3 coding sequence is TGTGCCACCAGTGACCCAACGGGCAATGAGCAGTTCTTC. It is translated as CATSDPTGNEQFF.

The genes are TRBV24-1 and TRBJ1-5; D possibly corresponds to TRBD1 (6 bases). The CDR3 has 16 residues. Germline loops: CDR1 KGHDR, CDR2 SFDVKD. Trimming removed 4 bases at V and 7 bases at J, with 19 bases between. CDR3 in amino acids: CATSDPSVRGGQPQHF. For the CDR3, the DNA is TGTGCCACCAGTGACCCATCGGTCAGGGGCGGCCAGCCCCAGCATTTT.

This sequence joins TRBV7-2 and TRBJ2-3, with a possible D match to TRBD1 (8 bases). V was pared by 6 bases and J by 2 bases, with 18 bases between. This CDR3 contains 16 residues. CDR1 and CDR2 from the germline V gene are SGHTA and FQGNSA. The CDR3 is CASSNPTGGATDTQYF. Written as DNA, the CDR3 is TGTGCCAGCAGTAATCCCACAGGGGGGGCCACAGATACGCAGTATTTT. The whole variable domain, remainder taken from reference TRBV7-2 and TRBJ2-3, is GAGVSQSPSNKVTEKGKDVELRCDPISGHTALYWYRQSLGQGLEFLIYFQGNSAPDKSGLPSDRFSAERTGGSVSTLTIQRTQQEDSAVYLCASSNPTGGATDTQYFGPGTRLTVL.

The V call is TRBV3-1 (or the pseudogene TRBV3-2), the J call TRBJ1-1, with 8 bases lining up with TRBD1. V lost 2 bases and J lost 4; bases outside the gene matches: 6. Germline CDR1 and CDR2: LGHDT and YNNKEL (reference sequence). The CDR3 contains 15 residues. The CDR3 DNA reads TGTGCCAGCAGCCAACCTGCGACAGGGGCCACTGAAGCTTTCTTT. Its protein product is CASSQPATGATEAFF.

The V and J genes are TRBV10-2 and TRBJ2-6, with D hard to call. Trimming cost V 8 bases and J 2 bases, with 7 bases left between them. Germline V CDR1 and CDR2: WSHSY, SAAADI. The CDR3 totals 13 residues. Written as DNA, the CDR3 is TGCGCCAGCCTCTTCGCTGGGGCCAACGTCCTGACTTTC. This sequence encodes CASLFAGANVLTF.

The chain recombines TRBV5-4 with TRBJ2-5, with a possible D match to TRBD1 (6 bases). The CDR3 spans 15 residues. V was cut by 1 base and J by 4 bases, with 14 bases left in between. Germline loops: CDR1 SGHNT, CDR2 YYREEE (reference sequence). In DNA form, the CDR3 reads TGTGCCAGCAGCTTGATGCAGGGGCGAGGAGAGACCCAGTACTTC. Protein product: CASSLMQGRGETQYF.